This entry concerns a single T cell receptor beta chain. The antigen is unknown. Per the germline V gene, CDR1 is DFQATT and CDR2 is SNEGSKA (reference sequence). This CDR3 is 14 amino acids long. With V trimmed by 5 bases and J by 2 bases, 8 bases remained unmatched. This sample was taken from a study of CD8 T cells in ankylosing spondylitis. Whole-study findings and limits: Roughly eight highly homologous variants formed a TCR beta motif that appeared characteristic of ankylosing spondylitis blood. Previous work reported some of these motif variants in the synovial fluid and blood of reactive arthritis.

Each TCR beta library was made by quantitative 5'-RACE that incorporated molecular barcodes. TCRdb re-analysed the 5' RACE reads in MiXCR, keeping a single row per CDR3 protein. The table includes just under 550,000 distinct CDR3 sequences, 9.5% to 15% detected once. Sample: blood, either unsorted or a sorted T cell fraction (not recorded which). This clonotype originated in a male donor with ankylosing spondylitis. The genes are TRBV20-1 and TRBJ2-5; 7 bases are a match to TRBD2. The CDR3 region has the DNA TGCAGTGCTTCTCGGGCGGGAGTACAAGAGACCCAGTACTTC. Residues: CSASRAGVQETQYF.